This T cell receptor beta chain was retrieved from a study of PD-1 blockade in classical Hodgkin lymphoma. Study-level points and caveats: Complete responders entered with baseline diversity on par with newly diagnosed patients, the results showed. Patients who initiated nivolumab within 1 year of ASCT were excluded.

Germline V gives CDR1 LNHDA, CDR2 SQIVND (reference sequence). The CDR3 loop spans 14 amino acids. Unmatched junction bases numbered 7, after V lost 5 bases and J lost 3 bases. This clone appeared a single time. Antigen unknown. Each patient relapsed following autologous stem cell transplantation, and prior brentuximab vedotin exposure differed. Clones were read by immunoSEQ multiplex PCR, and TCRdb kept only the in-frame ones, dropping some. This sample has approximately 70,000 clones, with approximately 94% found just once. The TCR originated in a human donor with classical Hodgkin lymphoma. The sequences come from peripheral blood mononuclear cells (PBMCs), collected at baseline. This chain uses TRBV19 with TRBJ2-7; TRBD1 matches 7 bases. In DNA form, the CDR3 reads TGTGCCAGTAGTCCAGGCAGGGGGTACTACGAGCAGTACTTC. Protein product: CASSPGRGYYEQYF.